What follows are 32 T cell receptor beta chains derived from one specimen sequenced in a study of T-cell memory formation after mild COVID-19 (dated by TCRdb to the early 2020s). The library came from 5' RACE. Instrument on record: Illumina NovaSeq 6000. TCRdb applied fastp at Q25 and MiXCR to the public reads, then kept only in-frame beta chains. CDR3 protein sequences are deduplicated, and each keeps its most common genes and DNA. This sample comprises about 110,000 distinct CDR3 sequences, roughly a sixth of them detected only once. In total, the top ten clones hold approximately 5.1% of the sample. Sequenced: PBMCs or a T cell subset sorted from them (not recorded which). The origin of the receptors is a man aged 18 to 29 who had mild COVID-19 (a few samples of this study predate the infection). The sample titles of this study are shuffled in the database, so cell type and time point are left out; the donor was told from shared clones.

A few counts support this clonotype. J is TRBJ2-2 and V is TRBV7-2, with D possibly being TRBD2 (6 bases). V shed 4 bases and J shed 7 bases, with 10 bases lying between them. The CDR3 is made up of 13 amino acids. Germline V gene data show CDR1 as SGHTA and CDR2 as FQGNSA. CDR3 nucleotide sequence: TGTGCCAGCAGCTCACACGGGAGCGGGGAGCTGTTTTTT. Encoded protein: CASSSHGSGELFF.

This clonotype was seen only a few times. The CDR3 here is CAISNRDQETQYF. CDR3 DNA: TGTGCCATCAGCAACCGGGACCAAGAGACCCAGTACTTC. The gene calls are TRBV10-3 and TRBJ2-5, with D unclear. This CDR3 spans 13 amino acids. V dropped 6 bases and J dropped 0 bases, with 8 bases sitting between them. Germline lookup yields CDR1 ENHRY and CDR2 SYGVKD.

This clonotype was counted between two and nine times. This chain joins TRBV5-6 and TRBJ1-2; TRBD1 matches at 7 bases. The CDR3 is 12 amino acids. Germline trimming cut 5 bases from V and 8 bases from J; bases unmatched to any gene: 6. Germline V gene data show CDR1 as SGHDT and CDR2 as YYEEEE. The CDR3 loop reads CASRSTGDGYTF. The CDR3 DNA reads as TGTGCCAGCAGGTCTACAGGGGACGGCTACACCTTC.

This chain uses TRBV7-9 with TRBJ2-1, with TRBD2 identical over 11 bases. Per germline, CDR1 SEHNR and CDR2 FQNEAQ (reference sequence). CDR3 length: 15 amino acids. Trimming removed 4 bases from V and 9 bases from J; junction bases left unmatched: 8. In nucleotides, the CDR3 is TGTGCCAGCAGCTCCAATAGCGGGGGGGCCCTTGAGCAGTTCTTC. It specifies CASSSNSGGALEQFF.

This clonotype has just a few counts. The rearrangement joins TRBV7-2 to TRBJ1-5; D possibly corresponds to TRBD1 (5 bases). From germline, CDR1 is SGHTA and CDR2 FQGNSA. V dropped 2 bases and J dropped 2 bases, with 10 bases sitting between them. This CDR3 comprises 15 residues. The CDR3 region has the DNA TGTGCCAGCAGCTTACAGGGAAGGCGCAATCAGCCCCAGCATTTT. It yields the protein CASSLQGRRNQPQHF.

The rearrangement links TRBV7-8 to TRBJ2-2; 8 bases line up with TRBD1. Germline assignment: CDR1 SGHVS and CDR2 FQNEAQ. The CDR3 sequence is 14 residues long. V was clipped by 5 bases and J by 7 bases; unmatched bases: 6. The CDR3 nucleotides read TGTGCCAGCAGCCACGGGACAGGCCGCGGGGAGCTGTTTTTT. Residues: CASSHGTGRGELFF.

This clonotype was observed at least ten times. V is TRBV20-1 and J is TRBJ2-7; D remains ambiguous. The V gene lost 5 bases and the J gene lost 0 bases, with 5 bases spanning the gap. Germline CDR1 is DFQATT and CDR2 is SNEGSKA (reference sequence). The CDR3 contains 11 residues. The CDR3 sequence is CSALRSYEQYF. The CDR3 DNA sequence: TGCAGTGCTCTTCGCTCCTACGAGCAGTACTTC.

V and J are TRBV5-6 and TRBJ2-7; 8 nucleotides match TRBD1. CDR1 is SGHDT, CDR2 YYEEEE, per germline. The CDR3 has 17 residues. J lost 4 bases, V lost 2 bases, and 14 bases had no gene match. The CDR3 spells CASSFSGQGVGKYEQYV. The CDR3 nucleotides are TGTGCCAGCAGCTTCTCAGGACAGGGAGTAGGGAAATACGAGCAGTACGTC.

This rearrangement joins TRBV6-5 to TRBJ1-6, with D maybe TRBD1 (6 bases). Deletions cut 6 bases from V and 0 bases from J, with 15 bases between. The germline V gene has CDR1 MNHEY and CDR2 SVGAGI. The CDR3 extends over 17 amino acids. The CDR3, as DNA: TGTGCCAGCAGACCGGACAGCGAAGGCTCCTATAATTCACCCCTCCACTTT. This codes for CASRPDSEGSYNSPLHF.

The chain is built from TRBV19 and TRBJ1-3; D perhaps matches TRBD1 (5 bases). This CDR3 contains 15 residues. CDR1 LNHDA and CDR2 SQIVND come from the germline V gene (reference sequence). The V and J ends lost 7 bases and 0 bases respectively, with 13 bases between them. CDR3: CASIPGRSSGNTIYF. In DNA form, the CDR3 reads TGTGCCAGTATCCCGGGACGGAGCTCTGGAAACACCATATATTTT. Full variable domain (missing parts from reference TRBV19 and TRBJ1-3): DGGITQSPKYLFRKEGQNVTLSCEQNLNHDAMYWYRQDPGQGLRLIYYSQIVNDFQKGDIAEGYSVSREKKESFPLTVTSAQKNPTAFYLCASIPGRSSGNTIYFGEGSWLTVV.

The chain couples TRBV5-1 to TRBJ1-6, with D perhaps matching TRBD1 (5 bases). Trimming cost V 4 bases and J 6 bases, with 14 bases left between them. This CDR3 has 15 amino acids. Germline V gene data show CDR1 as SGHRS and CDR2 as YFSETQ. This CDR3 reads CASSEFQGGNSPLHF. CDR3 coding DNA: TGCGCCAGCAGCGAGTTCCAGGGAGGTAATTCACCCCTCCACTTT.

This clonotype came up a few times. The rearrangement uses TRBV9 and TRBJ2-5, with a possible D match to TRBD1 (5 bases). Germline V gives CDR1 SGDLS, CDR2 YYNGEE. V lost 4 bases and J lost 4, with 14 bases in between. The CDR3 sequence is 14 residues long. CDR3 in DNA: TGTGCCAGCAGCCCCCGGACACGGACAGAGACCCAGTACTTC. Translated, it gives CASSPRTRTETQYF.

This clonotype was detected a few times. The rearrangement uses TRBV20-1 and TRBJ2-3; possibly TRBD1 or TRBD2 for D (5 bases each). CDR1 and CDR2 (germline): DFQATT, SNEGSKA (reference sequence). The germline V and J ends were trimmed by 3 bases and 5 bases, with 12 bases remaining between them. The CDR3 has 13 residues. The CDR3 coding sequence is TGCAGTGCTAGTGGCCGGGGCGGAGATACGCAGTATTTT. Amino acids: CSASGRGGDTQYF.

This clonotype has just a few counts. The chain employs TRBV24-1 and TRBJ2-1; no clear D gene. The V end was cut by 9 bases, the J end by 4 bases, with 12 bases between. CDR3 length: 13 residues. In germline, CDR1 is KGHDR, CDR2 SFDVKD. CDR3 nucleotide sequence: TGTGCCACCCTGAAGAAGCCGTACAATGAGCAGTTCTTC. It translates to CATLKKPYNEQFF.

The V call is TRBV29-1, the J call TRBJ2-5; D may correspond to TRBD1 or TRBD2 (5 bases each). The germline V gene encodes CDR1 SQVTM and CDR2 ANQGSEA. This CDR3 has 13 amino acids. V lost 6 bases, J lost 5 bases, and 16 bases lay in between. The CDR3 nucleotides read TGCAGCGTACCCGACGGGGCCGCTGAGACCCAGTACTTC. Protein product: CSVPDGAAETQYF.

The rearrangement uses TRBV9 and TRBJ1-2; 10 nucleotides align to TRBD1. The germline CDR1 and CDR2 sequences are SGDLS and YYNGEE. CDR3 length: 15 residues. The junction had 8 bases not matched to a gene; V was cut back by 3 bases and J by 6 bases. The CDR3 DNA is TGTGCCAGCAGCGCGGCGGGACAGGGGAGCAATGGCTACACCTTC. Amino acid sequence: CASSAAGQGSNGYTF.

This clonotype has a count of ten or more. The chain links TRBV20-1 to TRBJ2-1, with 9 bases identical to TRBD1. The germline V gene has CDR1 DFQATT and CDR2 SNEGSKA (reference sequence). The CDR3 consists of 15 residues. J lost 9 bases, V lost 0 bases, and 9 bases had no gene match. CDR3 sequence reads: CSARDAGTGLSEQFF. The CDR3 coding sequence is TGCAGTGCTAGAGACGCCGGGACAGGGTTAAGTGAGCAGTTCTTC.

The chain uses TRBV7-9 and TRBJ1-2, with 7 bases fitting TRBD1. The ends lost 5 bases at V and 4 bases at J; junction bases unmatched: 4. This CDR3 has 13 amino acids. The germline V gene has CDR1 SEHNR and CDR2 FQNEAQ (reference sequence). CDR3 nucleotide sequence: TGTGCCAGCAGCCCGTCAGGGGGCTATGGCTACACCTTC. This encodes CASSPSGGYGYTF.

The CDR3 protein is CASSFGTGNSPLHF. The CDR3 DNA sequence: TGCGCCAGCAGCTTCGGGACAGGGAATTCACCCCTCCACTTT. The chain couples TRBV5-1 to TRBJ1-6; TRBD1 matches at 9 bases. The length of the CDR3 is 14 residues. V lost 2 bases, J lost 7 bases, and 1 base stayed unmatched. Germline CDR1 and CDR2: SGHRS and YFSETQ. The complete variable domain, with remaining parts taken from reference TRBV5-1 and TRBJ1-6, reads KAGVTQTPRYLIKTRGQQVTLSCSPISGHRSVSWYQQTPGQGLQFLFEYFSETQRNKGNFPGRFSGRQFSNSRSEMNVSTLELGDSALYLCASSFGTGNSPLHFGNGTRLTVT.

In its sample, this clonotype was seen a few times. The gene calls are TRBV19 and TRBJ2-5, with 7 bases identical to TRBD1. Germline V lookup: CDR1 LNHDA, CDR2 SQIVND (reference sequence). The CDR3 is made up of 16 amino acids. V shed 1 base, J shed 4 bases, and the junction held 9 bases outside the gene matches. The CDR3 sequence is CASSIGAGGHIETQYF. The DNA for the CDR3 is TGTGCCAGTAGTATAGGCGCAGGGGGTCATATAGAGACCCAGTACTTC.

The chain employs TRBV18 and TRBJ1-5; D is perhaps TRBD1 (5 bases). The V gene's germline CDR1 is KGHSH and CDR2 LQKENI. The V gene lost 3 bases and the J gene lost 5 bases, with 11 bases spanning the gap. The CDR3 is 14 residues long. The DNA of the CDR3 is TGTGCCAGCTCACCGGGGGGGACGGATCAGCCCCAGCATTTT. Encoded protein: CASSPGGTDQPQHF.

This chain links TRBV14 with TRBJ2-3; no firm D call. V shed 3 bases and J shed 3 bases, with 4 bases lying between them. The CDR3 is 12 amino acids. Germline CDR1 reads SGHDN; CDR2 reads FVKESK. CDR3 region: CASSHWTDTQYF. The CDR3 DNA reads TGTGCCAGCAGCCATTGGACAGATACGCAGTATTTT.

This clonotype was counted between two and nine times. This chain connects TRBV7-2 to TRBJ1-2; perhaps TRBD1 as D (5 bases). V was clipped by 4 bases and J by 8 bases, with 17 bases between them. This CDR3 region has 14 residues. In germline, CDR1 is SGHTA, CDR2 FQGNSA. The CDR3 is CASSSRQQERGYTF. The CDR3 nucleotides are TGTGCCAGCAGCTCCCGACAGCAAGAACGGGGCTACACCTTC. Looking up the rest from reference TRBV7-2 and TRBJ1-2 gives the full variable domain: GAGVSQSPSNKVTEKGKDVELRCDPISGHTALYWYRQSLGQGLEFLIYFQGNSAPDKSGLPSDRFSAERTGGSVSTLTIQRTQQEDSAVYLCASSSRQQERGYTFGSGTRLTVV.

The rearrangement uses TRBV24-1 and TRBJ1-1; D remains unclear. CDR1 and CDR2 (germline): KGHDR, SFDVKD. This CDR3 is 15 amino acids long. V dropped 3 bases and J dropped 3 bases, with 13 bases sitting between them. The CDR3 DNA reads TGTGCCACCAGTGATGGGAAGCGCGGATACACTGAAGCTTTCTTT. Translation: CATSDGKRGYTEAFF.

The gene calls are TRBV11-2 and TRBJ2-3; D is uncertain. The CDR3 extends over 16 amino acids. V was cut by 1 base and J by 1 base, with 12 bases left in between. Germline CDR1 is SGHAT and CDR2 is FQNNGV. The CDR3 loop is CASSLGGRAGTDTQYF. CDR3 DNA sequence: TGTGCCAGCAGCTTAGGCGGTCGGGCCGGCACAGATACGCAGTATTTT.

This clonotype was seen repeatedly, ten times or more. The chain carries TRBV4-3 and TRBJ2-1, with 11 bases identical to TRBD2. Germline V gene data show CDR1 as LGHNA and CDR2 as YSLEER. The CDR3 spans 15 residues. J was trimmed by 4 bases and V by 5 bases; bases with no gene match: 4. The CDR3 loop reads CASSFTSGGYNEQFF. DNA for the CDR3: TGCGCCAGCAGCTTCACTAGCGGGGGTTACAATGAGCAGTTCTTC.

The V gene is TRBV23-1, the J gene TRBJ2-5; D possibly uses TRBD1 or TRBD2 (5 bases each). TRBV23-1 belongs to the ORF category, with a function that is uncertain. V was shortened by 3 bases and J by 5 bases, with 13 bases between the two germline ends. CDR3 length equals 14 residues. CDR3 DNA sequence: TGCGCCAGCAGTCAGGGACCGACCCGGGAGACCCAGTACTTC. Encoded protein: CASSQGPTRETQYF.

This clonotype was counted only a few times. The chain uses TRBV11-2 and TRBJ1-2; 9 bases agree with TRBD1. Germline loops: CDR1 SGHAT, CDR2 FQNNGV. CDR3 length equals 15 residues. The V gene end was trimmed by 2 bases and the J gene end by 7 bases; junction bases not matched to a gene: 8. DNA for the CDR3: TGTGCCAGCAGCTTAATGGGACAGGGTATAGGTGGCTACACCTTC. Residues: CASSLMGQGIGGYTF.

In its sample, this clonotype was seen many times. The CDR3 loop is CASSFESYEQYF. Here the CDR3 DNA reads TGTGCCAGCAGTTTCGAATCCTACGAGCAGTACTTC. The V and J genes are TRBV12-3 or TRBV12-4 and TRBJ2-7; D is unclear. V was clipped by 3 bases and J by 1 base, with 4 bases between them. The CDR3 has 12 residues.

This clonotype has only a few counts. The chain combines TRBV27 with TRBJ2-3; the match to TRBD1 covers 7 bases. The CDR3 runs to 15 residues. With V trimmed by 6 bases and J by 5 bases, 11 bases remained unmatched. Germline V lookup: CDR1 MNHEY, CDR2 SMNVEV (reference sequence). CDR3 nucleotides: TGTGCCAGCAGCCGTAAGACAGGGTATGGAGATACGCAGTATTTT. Translating gives CASSRKTGYGDTQYF.

V and J are TRBV29-1 and TRBJ2-5, with 12 nucleotides matching TRBD2. J was trimmed by 4 bases and V by 4 bases; bases with no gene match: 10. CDR1 and CDR2 (germline): SQVTM, ANQGSEA. The CDR3 contains 16 residues. In nucleotides, the CDR3 is TGCAGCGTTGGTGGGCTAGCGGGGGGGCGAAGAGAGACCCAGTACTTC. Translated: CSVGGLAGGRRETQYF. The whole variable domain, remainder taken from reference TRBV29-1 and TRBJ2-5, is SAVISQKPSRDICQRGTSLTIQCQVDSQVTMMFWYRQQPGQSLTLIATANQGSEATYESGFVIDKFPISRPNLTFSTLTVSNMSPEDSSIYLCSVGGLAGGRRETQYFGPGTRLLVL.

This clonotype has more than one count but fewer than ten. Written as DNA, the CDR3 is TGTGCCAGTAGTATGGTACGGCGGGGGGGCAATGAGCAGTTCTTC. It encodes CASSMVRRGGNEQFF. The rearrangement links TRBV19 to TRBJ2-1; TRBD2 agrees at 9 bases. The CDR3 length is 15 residues. CDR1 is LNHDA and CDR2 is SQIVND in the germline V gene (reference sequence). Unmatched junction bases numbered 6, after V lost 3 bases and J lost 6 bases.